Below, 20 T cell receptor beta chains from the same sample are listed, as sequenced in a study of glioma-infiltrating T cells after dendritic cell vaccination. Sequencing used immunoSEQ multiplex PCR; TCRdb keeps in-frame clones, though not all of them. The repertoire includes fewer than 90,000 clones, 83% of them detected once, and about 6.8% sits in the top ten. Regarding time point: after dendritic cell vaccination, including at tumor progression/relapse. The starting material was blood, obtained after dendritic cell vaccination. Receptor source: a human donor with glioblastoma.

V usage is TRBV5-1 and J usage is TRBJ1-1; D remains ambiguous. V gave up 3 bases and J gave up 0 bases, with 9 bases separating them. The CDR3 loop spans 14 amino acids. Per germline, CDR1 SGHRS and CDR2 YFSETQ. CDR3 in amino acids: CASSSGYMNTEAFF. The CDR3 region has the DNA TGCGCCAGCAGCTCGGGATACATGAACACTGAAGCTTTCTTT.

The J gene is TRBJ2-1, the V gene TRBV7-2; possible D gene TRBD1, 6 bases. V was cut by 10 bases and J by 2 bases, with 12 bases left in between. The CDR3 extends over 13 amino acids. Germline V gene lookup returns CDR1 SGHTA and CDR2 FQGNSA. CDR3 in amino acids: CATKGQTYNEQFF. The CDR3 DNA sequence: TGTGCCACGAAAGGACAGACCTACAATGAGCAGTTCTTC.

This chain connects TRBV5-1 to TRBJ2-1; 7 nucleotides align to TRBD2. The CDR3 runs 15 residues. Looked up from germline, CDR1 is SGHRS and CDR2 is YFSETQ. Unmatched junction bases numbered 7, after V lost 0 bases and J lost 7 bases. The CDR3 sequence is CASSLVSGGFNEQFF. The CDR3 DNA reads as TGCGCCAGCAGCTTGGTTTCCGGGGGGTTTAATGAGCAGTTCTTC. The whole variable domain, filled in from reference TRBV5-1 and TRBJ2-1, reads KAGVTQTPRYLIKTRGQQVTLSCSPISGHRSVSWYQQTPGQGLQFLFEYFSETQRNKGNFPGRFSGRQFSNSRSEMNVSTLELGDSALYLCASSLVSGGFNEQFFGPGTRLTVL.

The chain uses TRBV5-1 and TRBJ2-7; TRBD2 is a possible D gene (7 bases). The CDR3 runs to 15 residues. CDR1 is SGHRS and CDR2 is YFSETQ in the germline V gene. V was shortened by 2 bases and J by 1 base, with 13 bases between the two germline ends. DNA of the CDR3: TGCGCCAGCAGCTTTGGGGGGGGCCAATCCTACGAGCAGTACTTC. Its translation: CASSFGGGQSYEQYF.

V usage is TRBV29-1 and J usage is TRBJ2-3; perhaps TRBD1 as D (6 bases). Per the germline V gene, CDR1 is SQVTM and CDR2 is ANQGSEA. The CDR3 contains 14 residues. Trimming removed 0 bases at V and 0 bases at J, with 7 bases between. The CDR3 DNA reads TGCAGCGTTGAAGACAGGGGTAGCACAGATACGCAGTATTTT. It yields the protein CSVEDRGSTDTQYF.

This chain uses TRBV2 with TRBJ1-5; no clear D. This CDR3 contains 12 residues. Germline CDR1 reads SNHLY; CDR2 reads FYNNEI. Trimming stripped 4 bases from V and 4 bases from J, with 5 bases between. The CDR3 loop is CASSVLNQPQHF. The CDR3 DNA sequence: TGTGCCAGCAGTGTACTAAATCAGCCCCAGCATTTT.

The chain recombines TRBV5-4 with TRBJ1-1; TRBD1 might be the D (5 bases). The CDR3 runs 13 residues. Trimming removed 0 bases at V and 6 bases at J, with 9 bases between. Germline V gene lookup returns CDR1 SGHNT and CDR2 YYREEE (reference sequence). DNA for the CDR3: TGTGCCAGCAGCTTGGACTCGGGGGCTGAAGCTTTCTTT. This gives the protein CASSLDSGAEAFF.

The genes are TRBV7-2 and TRBJ1-2, with D possibly matching TRBD1 (5 bases). Trimming pared 4 bases from V and 5 bases from J, leaving 11 bases between. The CDR3 length is 13 residues. Germline V CDR1 and CDR2: SGHTA, FQGNSA. Here the CDR3 reads CASSSSGGYGYTF. The CDR3 region has the DNA TGTGCCAGCAGCTCCAGCGGGGGTTATGGCTACACCTTC. Based on the CDR3 plus reference TRBV7-2 and TRBJ1-2, the full variable domain is GAGVSQSPSNKVTEKGKDVELRCDPISGHTALYWYRQSLGQGLEFLIYFQGNSAPDKSGLPSDRFSAERTGGSVSTLTIQRTQQEDSAVYLCASSSSGGYGYTFGSGTRLTVV.

This clone came up once. This chain uses TRBV27 with TRBJ2-7; weak D call: TRBD2 (6 bases). Trimming took 1 base from V and 1 from J, leaving 8 bases between them. CDR3 length: 14 amino acids. The V gene's germline CDR1 is MNHEY and CDR2 SMNVEV (reference sequence). Written as DNA, the CDR3 is TGTGCCAGCAGTTTATACGGGGGATCCTACGAGCAGTACTTC. It yields the protein CASSLYGGSYEQYF.

In nucleotides, the CDR3 is TGCGCCAGCAGCTTGGGGGGCGCTAGCGGGGGGCAAGAGACCCAGTACTTC. Its translation is CASSLGGASGGQETQYF. The rearrangement links TRBV5-1 to TRBJ2-5; 11 bases map to TRBD2. With 0 bases clipped from V and 2 bases from J, the junction kept 6 bases outside the gene matches. This CDR3 is built from 17 residues. Per the germline V gene, CDR1 is SGHRS and CDR2 is YFSETQ.

This clone was detected once. This chain links TRBV9 with TRBJ2-7; TRBD1 matches at 12 bases. V gave up 4 bases and J gave up 3 bases; unmatched junction bases: 11. Germline V gene lookup returns CDR1 SGDLS and CDR2 YYNGEE. This CDR3 comprises 17 residues. The CDR3 is CASSPSPGQGARYEQYF. The CDR3 nucleotides are TGTGCCAGCAGCCCAAGCCCGGGACAGGGGGCGCGCTACGAGCAGTACTTC.

V usage is TRBV12-5 and J usage is TRBJ1-1; D possibly corresponds to TRBD1 (6 bases). V lost 5 bases to trimming and J lost 3 bases, with 7 bases between them. The CDR3 is made up of 12 amino acids. Germline V gene sequence: CDR1 LGHNT, CDR2 FRNRAP. Written as DNA, the CDR3 is TGTGCTAGTGGTGGGGGCGACACTGAAGCTTTCTTT. As protein: CASGGGDTEAFF.

V and J are TRBV18 and TRBJ1-3, with D uncertain. With 2 bases removed from V and 0 bases from J, the gap between germline ends came to 17 bases. This CDR3 spans 18 amino acids. Germline loops: CDR1 KGHSH, CDR2 LQKENI. CDR3 DNA sequence: TGTGCCAGCTCACCAATTGTAGCTGACGGATACTCTGGAAACACCATATATTTT. This sequence encodes CASSPIVADGYSGNTIYF.

The chain recombines TRBV19 with TRBJ2-4; a weak D match, TRBD2 (6 bases). This CDR3 spans 18 amino acids. V was pared by 0 bases and J by 4 bases, with 19 bases between. Germline CDR1 is LNHDA and CDR2 is SQIVND (reference sequence). The CDR3 here is CASSIDSPIVAEKNIQYF. As DNA, the CDR3 is TGTGCCAGTAGTATAGATTCCCCTATAGTAGCGGAAAAAAACATTCAGTACTTC.

The chain has TRBV9 and TRBJ2-7, with TRBD1 matching over 9 bases. The CDR3 consists of 14 residues. V trimming: 4 bases; J trimming: 3 bases; junction bases outside the gene matches: 5. From germline, CDR1 is SGDLS and CDR2 YYNGEE. CDR3 region: CASSYGTGNYEQYF. The CDR3 bases are TGTGCCAGCAGCTACGGGACAGGGAACTACGAGCAGTACTTC.

The genes are TRBV6-5 and TRBJ1-2; 8 positions match TRBD1. V dropped 4 bases and J dropped 6; count of bases not matched to a gene: 10. Germline V CDR1 and CDR2: MNHEY, SVGAGI. The CDR3 runs to 15 residues. The CDR3 bases are TGTGCCAGCAGTTCGACATGGACAGGGTCAGATGGCTACACCTTC. Protein: CASSSTWTGSDGYTF.

This CDR3 is CASSEGGEDTQYF. CDR3 DNA: TGTGCCAGCAGTGAGGGGGGAGAAGATACGCAGTATTTT. This chain joins TRBV2 and TRBJ2-3, with TRBD2 as a possible D gene (6 bases). The CDR3 covers 13 residues. Per germline, CDR1 SNHLY and CDR2 FYNNEI. With 3 bases removed from V and 5 bases from J, the gap between germline ends came to 9 bases.

The chain links TRBV10-1 to TRBJ2-3; 7 bases map to TRBD2. The CDR3 length is 17 residues. Germline V gene data show CDR1 as WNHNN and CDR2 as SYGVQD (reference sequence). Trimming cost V 8 bases and J 0 bases; bases outside gene matches: 14. CDR3 in amino acids: CASGRAGETSSTDTQYF. In DNA form, the CDR3 reads TGCGCCAGCGGAAGGGCGGGGGAGACCTCTAGCACAGATACGCAGTATTTT.

V gene TRBV30 combines with J gene TRBJ1-1, with D uncertain. This CDR3 region has 16 residues. Germline V gene sequence: CDR1 GTSNPN, CDR2 SVGIG (reference sequence). The germline V and J ends were trimmed by 3 bases and 4 bases, with 21 bases remaining between them. The CDR3 sequence is CAWSLNPPIRGTEAFF. The CDR3 coding sequence is TGTGCCTGGAGCTTAAACCCCCCCATTCGGGGCACTGAAGCTTTCTTT.

The V call is TRBV5-1, the J call TRBJ1-3; 8 bases fit TRBD1. V trimming: 0 bases; J trimming: 0 bases; junction bases outside the gene matches: 2. CDR3 length equals 16 residues. Germline CDR1 is SGHRS and CDR2 is YFSETQ. The CDR3 nucleotides read TGCGCCAGCAGCTTGGTCCAGGGGGCCTCTGGAAACACCATATATTTT. It specifies CASSLVQGASGNTIYF.